This entry is about one T cell receptor beta chain. Germline V gene lookup returns CDR1 DFQATT and CDR2 SNEGSKA (reference sequence). V lost 1 base to trimming and J lost 5 bases, with 8 bases between them. CDR3 size: 13 residues. Each CDR3 protein is one row after TCRdb ran MiXCR on the 5' RACE reads. The repertoire holds around 380,000 distinct CDR3 sequences, with approximately 30% as singletons. These data originate in a study of identical twins' blood T cells. Sequencing used PBMCs. This sequence was found in a woman between 18 and 50 years old in good health. The gene calls are TRBV20-1 and TRBJ2-2; D call uncertain. CDR3 in DNA: TGCAGTGCTAGAGTAGTGAAGACCGGGGAGCTGTTTTTT. Translated: CSARVVKTGELFF.